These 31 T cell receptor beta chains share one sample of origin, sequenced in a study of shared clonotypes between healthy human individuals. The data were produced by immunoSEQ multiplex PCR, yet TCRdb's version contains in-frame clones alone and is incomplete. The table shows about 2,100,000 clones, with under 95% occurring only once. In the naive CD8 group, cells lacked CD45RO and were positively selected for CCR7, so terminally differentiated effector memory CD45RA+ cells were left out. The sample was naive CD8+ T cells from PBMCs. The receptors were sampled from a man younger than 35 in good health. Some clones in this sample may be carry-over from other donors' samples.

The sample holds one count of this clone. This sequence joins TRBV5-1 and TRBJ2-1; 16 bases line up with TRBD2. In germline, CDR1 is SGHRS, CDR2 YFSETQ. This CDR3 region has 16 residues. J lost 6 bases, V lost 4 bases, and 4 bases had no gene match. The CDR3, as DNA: TGCGCCAGCAGCCTGGGACTAGCGGGAGGGCTCAATGAGCAGTTCTTC. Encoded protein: CASSLGLAGGLNEQFF.

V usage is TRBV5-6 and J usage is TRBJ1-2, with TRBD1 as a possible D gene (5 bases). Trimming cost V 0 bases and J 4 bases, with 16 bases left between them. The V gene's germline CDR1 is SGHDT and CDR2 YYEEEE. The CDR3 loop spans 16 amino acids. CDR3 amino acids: CASSLGRVASPYGYTF. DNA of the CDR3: TGTGCCAGCAGCTTGGGCAGGGTAGCCTCACCCTATGGCTACACCTTC.

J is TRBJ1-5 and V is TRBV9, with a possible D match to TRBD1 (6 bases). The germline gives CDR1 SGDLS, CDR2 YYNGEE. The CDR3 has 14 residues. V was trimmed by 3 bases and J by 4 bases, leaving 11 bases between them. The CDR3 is CASSERGVNQPQHF. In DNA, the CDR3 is TGTGCCAGCAGCGAGAGGGGGGTAAATCAGCCCCAGCATTTT.

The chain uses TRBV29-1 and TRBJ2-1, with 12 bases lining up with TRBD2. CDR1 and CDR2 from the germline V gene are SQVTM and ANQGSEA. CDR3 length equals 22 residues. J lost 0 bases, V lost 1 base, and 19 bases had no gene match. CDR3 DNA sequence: TGCAGCGTTGAAGGACTAGCGGGAGTCCTGAACCATGGCCCCCTCTCCTACAATGAGCAGTTCTTC. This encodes CSVEGLAGVLNHGPLSYNEQFF.

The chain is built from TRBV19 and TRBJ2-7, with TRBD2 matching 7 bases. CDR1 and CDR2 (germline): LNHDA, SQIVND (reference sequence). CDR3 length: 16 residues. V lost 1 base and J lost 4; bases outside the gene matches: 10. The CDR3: CASSIVFPGEGYEQYF. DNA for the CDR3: TGTGCCAGTAGTATAGTATTCCCGGGGGAGGGATACGAGCAGTACTTC.

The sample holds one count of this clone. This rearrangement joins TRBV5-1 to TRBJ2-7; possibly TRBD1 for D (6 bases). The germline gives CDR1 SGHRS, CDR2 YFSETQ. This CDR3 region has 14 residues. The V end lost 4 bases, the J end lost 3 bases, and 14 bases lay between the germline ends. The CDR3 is CASSPPGHNYEQYF. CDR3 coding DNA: TGCGCCAGCAGCCCCCCGGGACACAACTACGAGCAGTACTTC.

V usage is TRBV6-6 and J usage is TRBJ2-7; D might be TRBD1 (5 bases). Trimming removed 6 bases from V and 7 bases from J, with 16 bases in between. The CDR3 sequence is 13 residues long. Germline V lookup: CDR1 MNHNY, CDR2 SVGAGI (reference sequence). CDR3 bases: TGTGCCAGCAGCACCTCACCAGGGTCGGAGCAGTACTTC. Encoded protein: CASSTSPGSEQYF.

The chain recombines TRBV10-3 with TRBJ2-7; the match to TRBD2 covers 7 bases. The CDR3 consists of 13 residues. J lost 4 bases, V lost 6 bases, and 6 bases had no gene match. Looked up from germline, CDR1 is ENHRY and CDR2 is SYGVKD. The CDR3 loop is CAIRSGTKYEQYF. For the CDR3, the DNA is TGTGCCATCAGAAGCGGGACGAAGTACGAGCAGTACTTC.

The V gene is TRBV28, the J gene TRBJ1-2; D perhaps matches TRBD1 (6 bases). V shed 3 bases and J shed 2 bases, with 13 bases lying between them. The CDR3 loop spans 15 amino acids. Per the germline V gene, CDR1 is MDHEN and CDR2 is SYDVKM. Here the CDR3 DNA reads TGTGCCAGCAGTTTGGCAGGGGCGATGAACTATGGCTACACCTTC. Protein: CASSLAGAMNYGYTF.

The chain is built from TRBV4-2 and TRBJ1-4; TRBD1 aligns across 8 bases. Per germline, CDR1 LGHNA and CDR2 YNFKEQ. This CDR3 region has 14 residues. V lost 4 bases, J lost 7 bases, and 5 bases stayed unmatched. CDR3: CASSPGTGGEKLFF. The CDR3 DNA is TGTGCCAGCAGCCCTGGGACAGGCGGTGAAAAACTGTTTTTT.

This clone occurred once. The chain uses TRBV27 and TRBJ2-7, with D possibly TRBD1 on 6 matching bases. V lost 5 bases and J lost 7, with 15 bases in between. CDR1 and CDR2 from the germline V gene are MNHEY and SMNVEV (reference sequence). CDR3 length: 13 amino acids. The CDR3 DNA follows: TGTGCCAGCAGTCCCCTCCAGGGGTGGGAGCAGTACTTC. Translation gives CASSPLQGWEQYF.

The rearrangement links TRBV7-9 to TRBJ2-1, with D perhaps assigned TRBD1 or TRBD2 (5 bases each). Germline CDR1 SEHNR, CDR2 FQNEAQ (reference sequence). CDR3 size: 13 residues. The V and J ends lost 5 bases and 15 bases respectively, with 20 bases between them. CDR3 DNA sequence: TGTGCCAGCAGCGAACTCCGGGACGGTGCGTCGTTCTTC. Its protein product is CASSELRDGASFF.

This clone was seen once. The CDR3 is CASSLVTVGQEKLFF. The CDR3 bases are TGTGCCAGCAGCTTAGTGACAGTAGGGCAGGAAAAACTGTTTTTT. The gene calls are TRBV7-9 and TRBJ1-4; D is perhaps TRBD1 (5 bases). This CDR3 comprises 15 residues. Germline-derived CDR1 and CDR2 are SEHNR and FQNEAQ (reference sequence). V was clipped by 1 base and J by 8 bases, with 14 bases between them.

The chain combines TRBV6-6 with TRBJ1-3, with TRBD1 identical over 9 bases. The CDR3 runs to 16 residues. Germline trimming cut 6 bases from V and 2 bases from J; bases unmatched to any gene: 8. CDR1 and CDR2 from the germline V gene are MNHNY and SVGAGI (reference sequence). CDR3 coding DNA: TGTGCCAGCAGCGACCCGGGACAGGGCCCTGGAAACACCATATATTTT. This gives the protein CASSDPGQGPGNTIYF.

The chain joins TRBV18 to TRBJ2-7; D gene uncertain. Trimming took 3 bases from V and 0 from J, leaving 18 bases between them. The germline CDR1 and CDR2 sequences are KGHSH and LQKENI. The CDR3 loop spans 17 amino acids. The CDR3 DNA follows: TGTGCCAGCTCACCGCCTTTGTTTCCAGAGCCCTCCTACGAGCAGTACTTC. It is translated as CASSPPLFPEPSYEQYF.

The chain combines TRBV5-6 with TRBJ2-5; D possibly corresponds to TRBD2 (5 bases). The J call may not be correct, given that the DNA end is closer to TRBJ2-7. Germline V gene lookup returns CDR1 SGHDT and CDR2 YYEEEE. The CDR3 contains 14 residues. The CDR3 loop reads CASSLLAGGYEQYF. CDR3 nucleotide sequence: TGTGCCAGCAGCCTTCTAGCAGGCGGGTACGAGCAGTACTTC.

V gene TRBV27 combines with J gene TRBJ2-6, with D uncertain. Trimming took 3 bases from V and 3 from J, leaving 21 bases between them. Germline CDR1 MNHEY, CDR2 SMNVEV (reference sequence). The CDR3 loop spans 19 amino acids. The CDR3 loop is CASSLFPGPPSSGANVLTF. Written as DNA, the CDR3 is TGTGCCAGCAGTTTGTTTCCAGGACCCCCAAGCAGTGGGGCCAACGTCCTGACTTTC. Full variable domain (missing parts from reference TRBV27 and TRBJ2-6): EAQVTQNPRYLITVTGKKLTVTCSQNMNHEYMSWYRQDPGLGLRQIYYSMNVEVTDKGDVPEGYKVSRKEKRNFPLILESPSPNQTSLYFCASSLFPGPPSSGANVLTFGAGSRLTVL.

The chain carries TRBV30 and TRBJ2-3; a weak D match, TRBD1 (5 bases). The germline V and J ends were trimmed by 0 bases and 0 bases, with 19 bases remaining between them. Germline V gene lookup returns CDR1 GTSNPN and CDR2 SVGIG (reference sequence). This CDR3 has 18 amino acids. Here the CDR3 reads CAWSVQYPRDRSTDTQYF. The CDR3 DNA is TGTGCCTGGAGTGTACAATACCCGCGAGACAGAAGCACAGATACGCAGTATTTT.

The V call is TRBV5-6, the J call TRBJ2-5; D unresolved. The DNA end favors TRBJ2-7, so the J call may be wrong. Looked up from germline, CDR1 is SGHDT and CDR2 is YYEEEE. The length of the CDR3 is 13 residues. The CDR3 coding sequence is TGTGCCAGCAGAACGAAAACAGACTACGAGCAGTACTTC. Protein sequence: CASRTKTDYEQYF.

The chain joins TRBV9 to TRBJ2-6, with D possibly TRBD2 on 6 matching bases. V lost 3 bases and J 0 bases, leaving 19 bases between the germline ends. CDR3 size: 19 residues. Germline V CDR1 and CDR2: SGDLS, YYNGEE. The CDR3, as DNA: TGTGCCAGCAGCGAAGCCCCGGGACTCATGATCTCTGGGGCCAACGTCCTGACTTTC. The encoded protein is CASSEAPGLMISGANVLTF.

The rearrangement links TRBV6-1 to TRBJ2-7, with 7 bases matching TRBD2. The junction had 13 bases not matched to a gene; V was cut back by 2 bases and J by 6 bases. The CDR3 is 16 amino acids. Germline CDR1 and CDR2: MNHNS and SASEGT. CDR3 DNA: TGTGCCAGCAGTGAACACCCCGGGGGGTTAGTAAGCGAGCAGTACTTC. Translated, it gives CASSEHPGGLVSEQYF.

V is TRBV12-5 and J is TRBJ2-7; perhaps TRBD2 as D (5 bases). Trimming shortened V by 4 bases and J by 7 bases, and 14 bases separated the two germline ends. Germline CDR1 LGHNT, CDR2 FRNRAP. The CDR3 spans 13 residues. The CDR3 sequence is CASGSSLSGEQYF. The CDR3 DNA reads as TGTGCTAGTGGTTCCTCTCTATCGGGGGAGCAGTACTTC.

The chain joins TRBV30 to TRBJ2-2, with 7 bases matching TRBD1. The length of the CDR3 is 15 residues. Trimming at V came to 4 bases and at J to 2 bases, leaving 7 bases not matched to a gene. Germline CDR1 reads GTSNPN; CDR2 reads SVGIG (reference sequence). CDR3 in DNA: TGTGCCTGGATGAAGACAGGGTTTAACACCGGGGAGCTGTTTTTT. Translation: CAWMKTGFNTGELFF.

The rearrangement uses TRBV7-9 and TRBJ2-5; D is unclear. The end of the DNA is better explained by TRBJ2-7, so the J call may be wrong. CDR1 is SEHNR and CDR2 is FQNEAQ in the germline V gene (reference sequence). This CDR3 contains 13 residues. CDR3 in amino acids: CASRDGSFLEQYF. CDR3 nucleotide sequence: TGTGCCAGCAGGGATGGGTCTTTCCTCGAGCAGTACTTC.

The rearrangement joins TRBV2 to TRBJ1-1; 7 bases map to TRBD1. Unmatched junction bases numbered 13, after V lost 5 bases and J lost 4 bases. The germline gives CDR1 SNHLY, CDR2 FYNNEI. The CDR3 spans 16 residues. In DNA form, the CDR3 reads TGTGCCAGCAGTCAGGGGGGCAGTCGAACGGTCACTGAAGCTTTCTTT. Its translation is CASSQGGSRTVTEAFF.

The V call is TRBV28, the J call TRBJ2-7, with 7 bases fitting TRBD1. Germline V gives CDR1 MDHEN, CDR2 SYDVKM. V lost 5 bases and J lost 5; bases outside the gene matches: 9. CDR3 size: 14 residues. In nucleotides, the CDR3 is TGTGCCAGCAGTCCTCTCACAGGGGCCCACGAGCAGTACTTC. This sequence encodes CASSPLTGAHEQYF.

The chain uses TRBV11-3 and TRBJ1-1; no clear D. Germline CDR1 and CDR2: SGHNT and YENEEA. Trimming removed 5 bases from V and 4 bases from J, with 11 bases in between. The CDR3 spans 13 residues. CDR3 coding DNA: TGTGCCAGCAGCCATTCCTACGGCACTGAAGCTTTCTTT. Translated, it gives CASSHSYGTEAFF. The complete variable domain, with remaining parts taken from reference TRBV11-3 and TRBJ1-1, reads EAGVVQSPRYKIIEKKQPVAFWCNPISGHNTLYWYLQNLGQGPELLIRYENEEAVDDSQLPKDRFSAERLKGVDSTLKIQPAELGDSAVYLCASSHSYGTEAFFGQGTRLTVV.

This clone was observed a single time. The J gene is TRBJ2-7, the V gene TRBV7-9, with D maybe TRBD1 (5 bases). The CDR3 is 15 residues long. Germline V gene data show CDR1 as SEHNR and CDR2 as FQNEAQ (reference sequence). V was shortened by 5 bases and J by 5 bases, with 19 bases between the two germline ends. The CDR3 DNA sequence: TGTGCCAGCAGCCTCCTGAAGGGGCGCGGAGACGAGCAGTACTTC. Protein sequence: CASSLLKGRGDEQYF.

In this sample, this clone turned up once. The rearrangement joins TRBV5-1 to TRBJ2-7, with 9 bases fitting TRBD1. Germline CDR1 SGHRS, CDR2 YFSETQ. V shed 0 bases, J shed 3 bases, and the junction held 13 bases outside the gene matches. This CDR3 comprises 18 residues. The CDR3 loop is CASSLAKVVGQGHYEQYF. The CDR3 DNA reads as TGCGCCAGCAGCTTGGCCAAGGTTGTGGGACAGGGCCACTACGAGCAGTACTTC.

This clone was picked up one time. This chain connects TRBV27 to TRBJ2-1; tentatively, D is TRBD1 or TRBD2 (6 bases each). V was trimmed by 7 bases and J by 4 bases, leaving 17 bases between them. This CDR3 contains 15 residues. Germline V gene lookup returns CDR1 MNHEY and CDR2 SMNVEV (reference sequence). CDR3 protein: CASNGGLALYNEQFF. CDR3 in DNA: TGTGCCAGCAACGGGGGCCTAGCGCTTTACAATGAGCAGTTCTTC.

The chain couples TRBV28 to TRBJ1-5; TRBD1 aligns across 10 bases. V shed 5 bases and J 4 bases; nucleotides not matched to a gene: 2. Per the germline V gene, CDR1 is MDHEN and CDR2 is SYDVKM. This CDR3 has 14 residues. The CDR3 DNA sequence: TGTGCCAGCAGTGGACAGGGGGGTAATCAGCCCCAGCATTTT. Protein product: CASSGQGGNQPQHF.